The 2 T cell receptor beta chains below come from one sample, sequenced in a study of blood T cell repertoires in COVID-19. TCRdb's copy holds only in-frame clones and misses some; the assay was immunoSEQ multiplex PCR. The sample lists hundreds of thousands of clones; 80% to 90% were seen once. Sequenced: PBMCs or T cells enriched from blood (not recorded which). These receptors all come from a man between 40 and 49 years old who had recovered from COVID-19.

The chain has TRBV7-2 and TRBJ2-7; D might be TRBD2 (6 bases). Per germline, CDR1 SGHTA and CDR2 FQGNSA. This CDR3 has 15 residues. Trimming shortened V by 2 bases and J by 2 bases, and 13 bases separated the two germline ends. DNA of the CDR3: TGTGCCAGCAGCTTATCCGGGGACTTTCCCTACGAGCAGTACTTC. It specifies CASSLSGDFPYEQYF.

The V gene is TRBV4-2, the J gene TRBJ2-3, with 10 bases aligning to TRBD2. The ends lost 4 bases at V and 2 bases at J; junction bases unmatched: 6. Per the germline V gene, CDR1 is LGHNA and CDR2 is YNFKEQ. This CDR3 region has 16 residues. In DNA, the CDR3 is TGTGCCAGCAGCCCTTTAGCGGGGGGCGTCACAGATACGCAGTATTTT. Translating gives CASSPLAGGVTDTQYF.